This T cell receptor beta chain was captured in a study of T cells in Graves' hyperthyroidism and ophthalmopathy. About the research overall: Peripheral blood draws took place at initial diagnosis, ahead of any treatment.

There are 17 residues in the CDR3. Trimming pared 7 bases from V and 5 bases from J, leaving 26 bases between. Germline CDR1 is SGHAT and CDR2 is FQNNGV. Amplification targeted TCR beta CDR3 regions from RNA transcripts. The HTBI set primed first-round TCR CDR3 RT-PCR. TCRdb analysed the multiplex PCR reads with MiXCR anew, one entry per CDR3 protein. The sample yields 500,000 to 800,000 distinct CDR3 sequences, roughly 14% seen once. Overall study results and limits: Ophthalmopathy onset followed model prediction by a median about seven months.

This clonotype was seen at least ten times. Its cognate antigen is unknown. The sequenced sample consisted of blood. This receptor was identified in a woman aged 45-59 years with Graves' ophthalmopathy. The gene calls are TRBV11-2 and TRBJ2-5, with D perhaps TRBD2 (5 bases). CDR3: CASTPTVGREGSETQYF. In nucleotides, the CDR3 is TGTGCCAGCACCCCCACCGTAGGAAGAGAGGGTTCGGAGACCCAGTACTTC.